The TCR beta chain described here comes from a study of cytomegalovirus exposure and HLA in healthy donors. Study-wide points: In vitro checks showed that a few CMV-associated chains really do target CMV antigens.

The protocol was immunoSEQ multiplex PCR, while the TCRdb copy is restricted to in-frame clones and leaves out a portion. Among around 73,000 clones, around nine tenths were seen once, and the ten largest hold 3% to 4.5%. CDR3 size: 18 residues. V shed 3 bases, J shed 7 bases, and the junction held 12 bases outside the gene matches. Germline V lookup: CDR1 LNHDA, CDR2 SQIVND (reference sequence). Concerning this clone: As yet, its antigen is unknown.

The material sequenced was PBMCs. The source of this sequence is a woman aged 18 to 35 in good health and CMV-seropositive. V is TRBV19 and J is TRBJ2-1, with 13 bases that match TRBD2. CDR3 bases: TGTGCCAGTAGTATTAACCCCCAACTAGCGGGAGGGACTAATGAGCAGTTCTTC. This sequence encodes CASSINPQLAGGTNEQFF.